Shown below are 27 T cell receptor beta chains from a single sample sequenced in a study of T cell clonality in common variable immunodeficiency (dated by TCRdb to between 2015 and 2017). Libraries were prepared through the immunoSEQ multiplex PCR assay. TCRdb's version of the immuneACCESS table is confined to in-frame rearrangements and falls short of the full clone set. An unresolved V gene accounts for under half of the shortfall where checked; the remainder is of unknown origin. This sample includes about 35,000 clones, and none of them was observed just once. 5.5% to 7% of the sample is taken by the ten largest. Their specific antigens are unknown. The paper's findings and limits, for the study overall: Fewer deletions and N-nucleotide insertions were reportedly observed in CVID TCRbeta sequences, and highly modified clones with 13 or more V deletions were reportedly absent from CVID TCRbeta sequences.

Sequencing was performed on peripheral blood mononuclear cells. Source of these receptors: a human donor with common variable immunodeficiency.

This clone occurred a few times. The read stops 3 residues short of the end of the CDR3; the missing end is completed from the germline J gene. The rearrangement uses TRBV30 and TRBJ2-5, with TRBD2 matching over 14 bases. Trimming took 4 bases from V and 3 from J; bases not matched to a gene: 7. The CDR3 runs to 16 residues. Germline V gene sequence: CDR1 GTSNPN, CDR2 SVGIG (reference sequence). The part of the CDR3 DNA that was read is TGTGCCTGGACAGCCATGACTAGCGGGGGGGAAGAGACC. This sequence encodes CAWTAMTSGGEET. The whole CDR3 reads CAWTAMTSGGEETQYF.

This clone was recorded a few times. The read stops 3 residues short of the end of the CDR3; the missing end is completed from the germline J gene. The V gene is TRBV7-8, the J gene TRBJ2-5; D is ambiguous. CDR1 is SGHVS, CDR2 FQNEAQ, per germline. Trimming removed 1 base from V and 0 bases from J, with 9 bases in between. This CDR3 is 15 amino acids long. The CDR3 here is CASSLDPLYQETQYF. CDR3 DNA, as far as it was read: TGTGCCAGCAGCTTAGATCCCTTGTACCAAGAGACC.

The table lists this clone with a few counts. At one boundary the junction diverges from the germline segment, which might be a read error. CDR3 bases read: TGCAGTGCTACTACAGGGGGCAACCAGCCC. The encoded protein is CSATTGGNQP. The full CDR3 sequence reads CSATTGGNQPQHF. The chain combines TRBV20-1 with TRBJ1-5, with 9 nucleotides matching TRBD1. The read terminates 3 residues ahead of where the CDR3 ends, so the germline J gene completes it. Germline V gene sequence: CDR1 DFQATT, CDR2 SNEGSKA (reference sequence). CDR3 length: 13 amino acids.

In the case of this clone: The CDR3 goes on 3 residues after the read ends, and that part is filled in from the germline J gene. V usage is TRBV6-2 or TRBV6-3 and J usage is TRBJ1-6; no clear D gene. Trimming pared 6 bases from V and 10 bases from J, leaving 7 bases between. CDR1 and CDR2 (germline): MNHEY, SVGEGT. The CDR3 contains 11 residues. CDR3 loop: CASSQRSPLHF. The covered CDR3 bases are TGTGCCAGCAGCCAGAGATCACCC.

As regards this clone: The read ends 3 residues shy of where the CDR3 ends; the end is completed using the germline J gene. The V call is TRBV7-9, the J call TRBJ1-2; 8 bases are a match to TRBD1. V lost 1 base, J lost 4 bases, and 5 bases stayed unmatched. The germline V gene encodes CDR1 SEHNR and CDR2 FQNEAQ (reference sequence). This CDR3 comprises 15 residues. The sequenced part of the CDR3 DNA is TGTGCCAGCAGCTTAGACAGGGGGGGGATCTATGGC. Translating gives CASSLDRGGIYG. The CDR3 in its entirety is CASSLDRGGIYGYTF.

In this sample, this clone turned up a few times. The sequence runs out 3 residues before the end of the CDR3; the remainder is reconstructed from the germline J gene. The J gene is TRBJ2-7, the V gene TRBV6-2 or TRBV6-3; TRBD1 matches at 8 bases. Losses at the gene ends were 5 bases for V and 1 base for J; bases not matched to a gene: 10. The CDR3 consists of 16 residues. Germline assignment: CDR1 MNHEY and CDR2 SVGEGT. The CDR3 spells CASSTTRTGRSYEQYF. The sequenced CDR3 bases are TGTGCCAGCAGTACAACCAGGACAGGGCGGTCCTACGAG.

In its sample, this clone was seen many times. The read halts 3 residues ahead of the CDR3 end, with the missing end drawn from the germline J gene. The chain joins TRBV18 to TRBJ1-5; 7 bases match TRBD1. J was trimmed by 4 bases and V by 6 bases; bases with no gene match: 12. Germline V lookup: CDR1 KGHSH, CDR2 LQKENI. The CDR3 consists of 16 residues. The CDR3 region is CASSEGAGFFNQPQHF. The sequenced part of the CDR3 DNA is TGTGCCAGCTCGGAGGGGGCGGGTTTCTTTAATCAGCCC.

Concerning this clone: The sequenced fragment ends 3 residues before the CDR3 boundary, so the rest is inferred from the germline J gene. This chain joins TRBV19 and TRBJ1-1; 7 bases agree with TRBD1. The CDR3 extends over 17 amino acids. Germline-derived CDR1 and CDR2 are LNHDA and SQIVND (reference sequence). Unmatched junction bases numbered 11, after V lost 4 bases and J lost 0 bases. The CDR3 bases that were read are TGTGCCAGTAGTACCCCCCAAAGGGGACAGATGAACACTGAA. This gives the protein CASSTPQRGQMNTE. The CDR3 as a whole reads CASSTPQRGQMNTEAFF.

On this clone itself: Sequencing ends 3 residues short of the CDR3 end; the germline J gene provides the rest. The rearrangement uses TRBV7-6 and TRBJ1-1; D gene unclear. Germline lookup yields CDR1 SGHVS and CDR2 FNYEAQ. The length of the CDR3 is 17 residues. Trimming left V 3 bases short and J 1 base short, with 18 bases between. CDR3 DNA, as far as it was read: TGTGCCAGCAGCTTCCTGGGTTTTAGGAGGGCGAACACTGAA. Protein product: CASSFLGFRRANTE. The full-length CDR3 reads as CASSFLGFRRANTEAFF.

Concerning this clone itself: The observed sequence ends 3 residues before the CDR3 terminus, with the missing tail filled in from the germline J gene. The chain has TRBV30 and TRBJ1-5, with D possibly being TRBD1 (5 bases). The CDR3 runs to 15 residues. Germline V gene lookup returns CDR1 GTSNPN and CDR2 SVGIG (reference sequence). The V end was cut by 2 bases, the J end by 4 bases, with 15 bases between. CDR3 region: CAWSRPDTQNQPQHF. Partial CDR3 DNA: TGTGCCTGGAGTCGCCCGGACACTCAAAATCAGCCC. The full variable domain, rest sourced from reference TRBV30 and TRBJ1-5, is SQTIHQWPATLVQPVGSPLSLECTVEGTSNPNLYWYRQAAGRGLQLLFYSVGIGQISSEVPQNLSASRPQDRQFILSSKKLLLSDSGFYLCAWSRPDTQNQPQHFGDGTRLSIL.

Concerning this clone: The read terminates 3 residues before the CDR3 end, so the remaining end is supplied by the germline J gene. This chain uses TRBV7-9 with TRBJ1-1; tentatively, D is TRBD1 (6 bases). The V gene lost 6 bases and the J gene lost 7 bases, with 12 bases spanning the gap. The germline CDR1 and CDR2 sequences are SEHNR and FQNEAQ (reference sequence). The CDR3 consists of 12 residues. CDR3 amino acids: CASRGTNLEAFF. The covered CDR3 bases are TGTGCCAGCAGGGGGACAAACCTTGAA.

This clone has more than one count but fewer than ten. The read ends 3 residues shy of where the CDR3 ends; the end is completed using the germline J gene. The rearrangement uses TRBV7-9 and TRBJ1-3; tentatively, D is TRBD1 (6 bases). This CDR3 has 14 amino acids. V lost 7 bases to trimming and J lost 0 bases, with 10 bases between them. Germline CDR1 reads SEHNR; CDR2 reads FQNEAQ (reference sequence). Partial CDR3 DNA: TGTGCCAGCACCCCAGGGGTCTCTGGAAACACC. Translated: CASTPGVSGNT. The entire CDR3 sequence reads CASTPGVSGNTIYF.

This clone came up a few times. Read coverage stops 3 residues before the CDR3 terminus; the germline J gene supplies the remainder. The J gene is TRBJ1-5, the V gene TRBV7-6, with a tentative D call TRBD1 (5 bases). With 1 base removed from V and 0 bases from J, the gap between germline ends came to 13 bases. Germline V gene lookup returns CDR1 SGHVS and CDR2 FNYEAQ. The CDR3 has 17 amino acids. This CDR3 reads CASSLEEAGYSNQPQHF. Partial CDR3 DNA: TGTGCCAGCAGCTTAGAAGAGGCAGGGTATAGCAATCAGCCC.

To note about this clone: The read stops 3 residues short of the end of the CDR3; the missing end is completed from the germline J gene. This chain links TRBV19 with TRBJ2-4, with 8 bases identical to TRBD2. Per the germline V gene, CDR1 is LNHDA and CDR2 is SQIVND (reference sequence). V shed 7 bases and J 5 bases; nucleotides not matched to a gene: 10. The CDR3 runs 15 residues. CDR3 sequence reads: CASTSAAAGENIQYF. The part of the CDR3 DNA that was read is TGTGCCAGTACCTCGGCGGCAGCGGGGGAAAACATT.

The part of the CDR3 DNA that was read is TGTGCCAGCAGTGAACCTAGCGGGGGCCTGAATTACGAG. Its translation: CASSEPSGGLNYE. The whole CDR3 reads CASSEPSGGLNYEQYF. The gene calls are TRBV2 and TRBJ2-7, with TRBD2 identical over 10 bases. The read ends 3 residues early relative to the CDR3; the germline J gene fills the gap. V dropped 2 bases and J dropped 4; count of bases not matched to a gene: 8. Germline V CDR1 and CDR2: SNHLY, FYNNEI. The CDR3 covers 16 residues.

As for this clone: The read stops 3 residues short of the end of the CDR3; the missing end is completed from the germline J gene. This chain uses TRBV2 with TRBJ1-5, with D possibly TRBD1 on 6 matching bases. The V gene lost 8 bases and the J gene lost 5 bases, with 13 bases spanning the gap. The CDR3 has 13 residues. Germline CDR1 reads SNHLY; CDR2 reads FYNNEI. CDR3 in amino acids: CASQRGYDQPQHF. CDR3 DNA (partial): TGTGCCAGCCAGAGGGGGTACGATCAGCCC.

Comment on this clone: The missing CDR3 end, 3 residues past where the read stops, is filled in from the germline J gene. The chain combines TRBV30 with TRBJ2-7; tentative D call: TRBD1 (6 bases). Germline V gene sequence: CDR1 GTSNPN, CDR2 SVGIG (reference sequence). This CDR3 has 15 residues. With 4 bases removed from V and 0 bases from J, the gap between germline ends came to 16 bases. This chain's CDR3 is CAWKDRSRSSYEQYF. The CDR3 bases that were read are TGTGCCTGGAAGGACAGAAGTCGAAGCTCCTACGAG.

This clone was observed many times. The missing CDR3 end, 3 residues past where the read stops, is filled in from the germline J gene. The V call is TRBV19, the J call TRBJ2-7, with 8 bases identical to TRBD1. The junction had 11 bases not matched to a gene; V was cut back by 8 bases and J by 5 bases. The germline V gene encodes CDR1 LNHDA and CDR2 SQIVND (reference sequence). The CDR3 sequence is 14 residues long. CDR3 bases read: TGTGCCAGTGCAAAGGGGCCGACAGGGGACGAG. It is translated as CASAKGPTGDE. The whole CDR3 sequence is CASAKGPTGDEQYF.

The sample holds many counts of this clone. The read finishes 3 residues shy of the CDR3 end, and the germline J gene is used to complete it. The gene calls are TRBV20-1 and TRBJ1-2; a possible D gene is TRBD1 (6 bases). Germline CDR1 reads DFQATT; CDR2 reads SNEGSKA (reference sequence). The CDR3 has 13 amino acids. Trimming cost V 0 bases and J 4 bases, with 9 bases left between them. CDR3 DNA, as far as it was read: TGCAGTGCTAGAGATCCGGACAGCTATGGC. Translation: CSARDPDSYG. The full CDR3 sequence reads CSARDPDSYGYTF.

Regarding this clone: The read stops 3 residues short of the end of the CDR3; the missing end is completed from the germline J gene. The gene calls are TRBV19 and TRBJ2-3; 9 positions match TRBD2. The CDR3 totals 16 residues. The V segment lost 4 bases and the J segment 4 bases; nucleotides outside the gene matches: 9. The V gene's germline CDR1 is LNHDA and CDR2 SQIVND (reference sequence). CDR3 DNA (partial): TGTGCCAGTAGTAACTTCGGTAGCGGGGGCGCAGATACG. This sequence encodes CASSNFGSGGADT. The whole CDR3 protein is CASSNFGSGGADTQYF.

This clone was detected ten times or more. Coverage ceases 3 residues before the CDR3 finishes, and the germline J gene fills in the end. The chain has TRBV6-2 or TRBV6-3 and TRBJ1-6, with 7 nucleotides matching TRBD1. V was clipped by 6 bases and J by 4 bases; unmatched bases: 3. CDR3 length: 14 residues. Per germline, CDR1 MNHEY and CDR2 SVGEGT. The CDR3 spells CASSQQGYNSPLHF. CDR3 bases read: TGTGCCAGCAGCCAACAGGGGTATAATTCACCC.

Comments on this clone: Read coverage stops 3 residues before the CDR3 terminus; the germline J gene supplies the remainder. This chain links TRBV18 with TRBJ1-3, with TRBD1 as a possible D gene (5 bases). The CDR3 sequence is 15 residues long. The V end was cut by 3 bases, the J end by 2 bases, with 11 bases between. Looked up from germline, CDR1 is KGHSH and CDR2 is LQKENI. The CDR3 is CASSPPGGAGNTIYF. The sequenced CDR3 bases are TGTGCCAGCTCACCCCCGGGAGGGGCTGGAAACACC.

This clone has a handful of counts. The read gets to within 3 residues of the CDR3 end, and the germline J gene fills in the rest. This rearrangement joins TRBV6-1 to TRBJ1-2; 8 bases are shared with TRBD1. This CDR3 has 14 amino acids. The germline V gene has CDR1 MNHNS and CDR2 SASEGT. The CDR3 loop reads CASSESGQGQGYTF. CDR3 DNA, as far as it was read: TGTGCCAGCAGTGAATCCGGACAGGGTCAAGGC.

This clone was detected many times. Read sequence stops 3 residues before the CDR3 end, and the germline J gene provides the missing end. V and J are TRBV29-1 and TRBJ2-1; 11 bases are shared with TRBD2. CDR3 length: 15 residues. Trimming cost V 1 base and J 6 bases; bases outside gene matches: 5. CDR1 SQVTM and CDR2 ANQGSEA come from the germline V gene. The covered CDR3 bases are TGCAGCGTTGAAGGATCTAGCGGGGGGCCCAATGAG. Its translation: CSVEGSSGGPNE. The CDR3, in full, reads CSVEGSSGGPNEQFF.

This clone was seen ten or more times. The observed sequence ends 3 residues before the CDR3 terminus, with the missing tail filled in from the germline J gene. The chain uses TRBV19 and TRBJ1-5; D unresolved. Germline loops: CDR1 LNHDA, CDR2 SQIVND (reference sequence). Trimming cost V 2 bases and J 4 bases, with 6 bases left between them. The CDR3 has 13 residues. CDR3 DNA, as far as it was read: TGTGCCAGTAGTATAAGCCTTAATCAGCCC. Translation gives CASSISLNQP. In full, the CDR3 reads CASSISLNQPQHF.

This clone showed up just a few times. The read gets to within 3 residues of the CDR3 end, and the germline J gene fills in the rest. The gene calls are TRBV6-2 or TRBV6-3 and TRBJ2-7; a weak D match, TRBD1 (6 bases). Germline CDR1 is MNHEY and CDR2 is SVGEGT. The ends were cut back, 6 bases at V and 0 bases at J, with 15 bases in the middle. The CDR3 spans 15 residues. CDR3 bases read: TGTGCCAGCAGCAGGCCCGGGACACGCTCCTACGAG. Residues: CASSRPGTRSYE. The whole CDR3 region reads CASSRPGTRSYEQYF.

This clone was detected a few times. The DNA ends 3 residues before the CDR3 does, and the rest of the CDR3 is filled in from the germline J gene. The rearrangement links TRBV19 to TRBJ2-7; 7 bases match TRBD2. J lost 2 bases, V lost 10 bases, and 11 bases had no gene match. CDR1 and CDR2 (germline): LNHDA, SQIVND (reference sequence). The CDR3 sequence is 14 residues long. CDR3 DNA, as far as it was read: TGTGCCACCATACCTAGCGGCAATACCTACGAG. Translation gives CATIPSGNTYE. The CDR3 in full is CATIPSGNTYEQYF.